The clone carrying this TCR beta chain has just a few counts. A single record per CDR3 protein comes from TCRdb applying MiXCR to the 5' RACE reads. The data hold nearly 110,000 distinct CDR3 sequences, with around 10% observed a single time. This specimen belongs to a study of early T cells in non-severe SARS-CoV-2 infection. Sequencing was performed on whole blood. The TCR originated in an adult who was a healthcare worker with PCR-confirmed SARS-CoV-2 infection or an uninfected control (not recorded which).

The CDR3 reads CASSLMGGSNMETQYF. The CDR3 DNA sequence: TGTGCCAGCAGCTTAATGGGCGGGAGTAATATGGAGACCCAGTACTTC. This chain uses TRBV7-8 with TRBJ2-5, with 7 bases lining up with TRBD2. The CDR3 consists of 16 residues. The V segment lost 2 bases and the J segment 5 bases; nucleotides outside the gene matches: 11. From germline, CDR1 is SGHVS and CDR2 FQNEAQ.